This T cell receptor beta chain derives from a study of naive and memory T cell subsets (dated by TCRdb to about 2017). Notes on the research overall: An open-source, UMI-based TCR alpha and beta sequencing pipeline was applied to sorted naive and memory peripheral blood T cell subsets. The functional CMV T cell responses agreed completely with IgG serology results. RNA was DNase-treated and reverse transcribed with TCR constant-region primers, mostly using SuperScript III.

TCR alpha and beta chain libraries were amplified separately from the second PCR step onward. The CMV status of each donor was determined by measuring IFNgamma production from CD4+ T cells after fresh PBMCs had been stimulated overnight with CMV viral lysate. CD4 T cells were positively selected using Miltenyi beads, after which CD8 T cells were positively selected from the CD4-negative fraction. Cells were stained for CD3, CD4, CD8, CD45RA, CD27 and a live/dead dye and were sorted on a BD Aria II into four subsets based on CD45RA and CD27. A few healthy volunteers provided blood, and each donor's sample was split into CD4 and CD8 T cells and then further divided into four differentiation subsets. Approximately 120 ml of peripheral blood was collected from each donor, and PBMC were isolated by Ficoll-Paque PLUS density-gradient centrifugation. Sorted cells were lysed in RLT buffer, after which RNA was extracted using a Qiagen RNeasy kit and stored at -80 degrees C.

Based on the germline V gene (reference sequence), the CDR1 and CDR2 sequences are GTSNPN and SVGIG. Cut back by 1 base and 2 bases, the V and J ends lie 11 bases apart. The CDR3 runs 14 residues from the cysteine to the phenylalanine. Just CDR3 DNA is preserved here, 42 bases in frame from base 1. This clonotype was recorded only once. Its antigen remains undetermined. Base qualities are not recorded, but no much larger clone differs from it by a single base. One read is thin evidence. General conclusions and limits of the study: RNA-based TCR counts may be influenced by expression changes linked to T cell activation and differentiation. In both CD4 and CD8 cells, going from naive through CM, EM and EMRA, the Gini index went up while Shannon and inverse Simpson diversity went down. The abundance of TCRs followed a power law with an exponent that differed between naive and memory subsets yet stayed consistent across the three individuals. The repertoire findings for the naive and memory subsets could not be validated against a ground truth because none was available. Once error correction was done, more than 95% of naive TCR sequences showed up just once, which made the naive abundance distributions much steeper than those of the memory subsets. Clonotypes were defined as single alpha or beta chain sequences, not paired alpha/beta receptors.

Library method: UMI-ligation and nested PCR. To cover both TRBC1 and TRBC2, the beta constant-region primer consisted of an equimolar mix of two oligonucleotides. A single-stranded oligonucleotide bearing the SP2 primer plus a 12-nucleotide UMI was ligated onto the 3' end of the cDNA by T4 RNA ligase 1. Four rounds of PCR were used to amplify ligated cDNA, with nested alpha and beta constant-region primers being used together with the SP2 primer. Incubation of the ligation reaction lasted roughly 19-25 hours at 16 degrees C. To avoid over-amplification, PCR2 was usually performed as a SYBR Green qPCR and halted once a predetermined threshold was reached. All purifications after the first were performed with Agencourt AMPure XP magnetic beads. Libraries were quantified by Qubit and checked on a TapeStation, with a main peak expected near 650 bp. Pooled libraries were sequenced on an Illumina MiSeq with v2 2x251 paired-end kits, typically giving roughly 0.95-2 million reads per sample. Each sample was pooled at about 4.2 nM, and about 4.5-7% PhiX was included to help cluster recognition. The original pipeline was this. Using tag matching that tolerated one base-pair mismatch, Decombinator assigned V and J genes to FASTQ reads that had been processed by Demultiplexor. By using UMIs, Collapsinator corrected both sequencing errors and the frequency errors caused by PCR heterogeneity. CDR3Translator translated TCRs and extracted CDR3s from the conserved cysteine to the FGXG phenylalanine, flagging non-productive sequences. Gini, Shannon entropy and inverse Simpson indices were calculated on repertoires that had been subsampled to equal numbers of UMI-defined TCRs. Within the linear range, a power law was fitted by maximum likelihood to the distributions of clonotype abundance. On one naive CD8 sample, the pipeline and MIGEC gave similar UMI counts, unique TCR numbers and clonal distributions. The repertoires were searched for just under 7,500 CMV-associated CDR3 sequences that had been compiled from VDJdb and a published dataset. TCRdb cleaned the public reads at Q25 with fastp, built clones with MiXCR and kept in-frame beta chains. Every distinct CDR3 protein forms one entry, paired with its most common genes and DNA. The V and J calls were determined by TCRdb, not by the authors. In all, the sample holds about 80,000 distinct CDR3 sequences, and around 13% of those were seen once. Roughly 0.84% of the sample goes to the ten largest clones.

The chain uses TRBV30 and TRBJ2-5; the D match is possibly TRBD1 or TRBD2, with 5 bases aligned in each. This TCR derives from a human donor in good health. The specimen sequenced was central memory CD4+ T cells from blood. This sample's cell subset or site label indicates: central memory, CD45RA- CD27+. CDR3 protein: CAWSEGSQQETQYF. The DNA is TGTGCCTGGAGTGAGGGGAGCCAGCAAGAGACCCAGTACTTC.